Listed here are 15 T cell receptor beta chains from one sample, sequenced in a study of OX40 agonist ivuxolimab in advanced cancers. The protocol was immunoSEQ multiplex PCR, while the TCRdb copy is restricted to in-frame clones and leaves out a portion. This table has about 79,000 clones, roughly 94% appearing once. Sequenced material: CD4+ or CD8+ T cells sorted from blood, taken in a trial of the OX40 agonist ivuxolimab. These receptors all come from an adult with an advanced solid tumor such as melanoma, head and neck, liver or kidney cancer.

The chain combines TRBV4-3 with TRBJ2-5; D possibly corresponds to TRBD1 (5 bases). Trimming pared 2 bases from V and 1 base from J, leaving 8 bases between. The CDR3 has 14 amino acids. Germline CDR1 LGHNA, CDR2 YSLEER. Here the CDR3 reads CASSQSRVQETQYF. In DNA form, the CDR3 reads TGCGCCAGCAGCCAAAGCAGGGTCCAAGAGACCCAGTACTTC.

In DNA, the CDR3 is TGCGCCAGCAGCCAGGGCAGGAAAGGGTATGAGCAGTTCTTC. Protein product: CASSQGRKGYEQFF. This chain connects TRBV4-1 to TRBJ2-1; D is uncertain. V lost 3 bases to trimming and J lost 8 bases, with 14 bases between them. Germline CDR1 reads MGHRA; CDR2 reads YSYEKL. This CDR3 has 14 residues.

This clone came up once. This CDR3 reads CASSLGLAGQFF. In DNA, the CDR3 is TGTGCCAGCAGCCTTGGACTCGCGGGGCAGTTCTTC. The chain is built from TRBV5-6 and TRBJ2-1, with a tentative D call TRBD2 (5 bases). V lost 4 bases to trimming and J lost 12 bases, with 14 bases between them. Looked up from germline, CDR1 is SGHDT and CDR2 is YYEEEE. CDR3 length: 12 amino acids.

The gene calls are TRBV28 and TRBJ2-7; D is unclear. The CDR3 consists of 13 residues. Germline values: CDR1 MDHEN, CDR2 SYDVKM. The V end was cut by 3 bases, the J end by 5 bases, with 11 bases between. The CDR3 region is CASSFTETHEQYF. The CDR3 DNA reads as TGTGCCAGCAGTTTCACGGAAACCCACGAGCAGTACTTC. Together with reference TRBV28 and TRBJ2-7, the CDR3 gives the full variable domain: DVKVTQSSRYLVKRTGEKVFLECVQDMDHENMFWYRQDPGLGLRLIYFSYDVKMKEKGDIPEGYSVSREKKERFSLILESASTNQTSMYLCASSFTETHEQYFGPGTRLTVT.

V gene TRBV10-2 combines with J gene TRBJ2-1; D might be TRBD2 (6 bases). Germline CDR1 WSHSY, CDR2 SAAADI. The CDR3 spans 15 residues. V lost 6 bases and J 3 bases, leaving 15 bases between the germline ends. This chain's CDR3 is CASRSDGGVYNEQFF. CDR3 in DNA: TGCGCCAGCAGGAGTGACGGGGGAGTCTACAATGAGCAGTTCTTC.

CDR3 sequence: CASSLSGAGHFLSYEQYF. CDR3 coding DNA: TGTGCCAGCAGCTTATCGGGAGCGGGCCATTTTCTCTCCTACGAGCAGTACTTC. The chain combines TRBV7-9 with TRBJ2-7; TRBD2 is a possible D gene (6 bases). In germline, CDR1 is SEHNR, CDR2 FQNEAQ (reference sequence). The CDR3 is made up of 18 amino acids. Trimming stripped 2 bases from V and 0 bases from J, with 20 bases between.

The genes are TRBV27 and TRBJ2-7, with 7 positions matching TRBD1. The trim removed 5 bases at V and 3 bases at J, leaving 4 bases unmatched. This CDR3 has 13 amino acids. Germline V gene lookup returns CDR1 MNHEY and CDR2 SMNVEV (reference sequence). The CDR3: CASSVGTDYEQYF. CDR3 nucleotide sequence: TGTGCCAGCAGTGTCGGGACAGACTACGAGCAGTACTTC.

The genes are TRBV15 and TRBJ1-5; 7 bases line up with TRBD1. Germline CDR1 is LNHNV and CDR2 is YYDKDF (reference sequence). Losses at the gene ends were 3 bases for V and 0 bases for J; bases not matched to a gene: 14. The CDR3 extends over 19 amino acids. The CDR3 sequence is CATSRGNWDSGYSNQPQHF. CDR3 nucleotide sequence: TGTGCCACCAGCAGGGGGAATTGGGACAGCGGATATAGCAATCAGCCCCAGCATTTT.

The V gene is TRBV28, the J gene TRBJ2-7, with D tentatively TRBD1 (5 bases). CDR1 is MDHEN, CDR2 SYDVKM, per germline. The CDR3 runs 11 residues. This chain's CDR3 is CAGARTYEQYF. In DNA, the CDR3 is TGTGCTGGGGCAAGAACCTACGAGCAGTACTTC.

The V gene is TRBV6-5, the J gene TRBJ1-1; tentative D call: TRBD1 (5 bases). Germline V lookup: CDR1 MNHEY, CDR2 SVGAGI. This CDR3 has 15 residues. With 4 bases removed from V and 2 bases from J, the gap between germline ends came to 14 bases. DNA for the CDR3: TGTGCCAGCAGTTCCCCCATCGACAGCAACACTGAAGCTTTCTTT. The encoded protein is CASSSPIDSNTEAFF.

The chain joins TRBV18 to TRBJ2-3; 12 nucleotides align to TRBD1. The CDR3 spans 19 residues. From germline, CDR1 is KGHSH and CDR2 LQKENI. Unmatched junction bases numbered 10, after V lost 0 bases and J lost 3 bases. In DNA form, the CDR3 reads TGTGCCAGCTCACCACCGTTAGGGACAGGGGGCGCTGGTACAGATACGCAGTATTTT. Amino acid sequence: CASSPPLGTGGAGTDTQYF.

This clone showed up just once. The genes are TRBV20-1 and TRBJ2-7, with a weak D call TRBD2 (6 bases). The CDR3 runs to 11 residues. The V end lost 6 bases, the J end lost 4 bases, and 10 bases lay between the germline ends. Germline lookup yields CDR1 DFQATT and CDR2 SNEGSKA (reference sequence). CDR3 coding DNA: TGCAGTGCCGTTGGGGGGTACGAGCAGTACTTC. Encoded protein: CSAVGGYEQYF.

This chain links TRBV5-6 with TRBJ1-1; possible D gene TRBD1, 5 bases. Trimming shortened V by 2 bases and J by 3 bases, and 14 bases separated the two germline ends. The CDR3 is made up of 15 amino acids. Germline assignment: CDR1 SGHDT and CDR2 YYEEEE. This chain's CDR3 is CASSFGGRLHTEAFF. In DNA form, the CDR3 reads TGTGCCAGCAGCTTTGGGGGTCGGCTTCACACTGAAGCTTTCTTT.

This chain connects TRBV6-1 to TRBJ1-1; D remains ambiguous. This CDR3 comprises 13 residues. Germline CDR1 and CDR2: MNHNS and SASEGT. Between the trimmed V and J ends, which lost 8 bases and 6 bases, there was a span of 16 bases. The CDR3 DNA follows: TGTGCCAGCGAGACGCAACTTTCCCCTGAAGCTTTCTTT. Residues: CASETQLSPEAFF.

The chain recombines TRBV29-1 with TRBJ2-3; 10 bases line up with TRBD1. Per germline, CDR1 SQVTM and CDR2 ANQGSEA. V was pared by 2 bases and J by 5 bases, with 7 bases of the junction left unmatched. The CDR3 is made up of 15 amino acids. CDR3 nucleotide sequence: TGCAGCGTTGAACTCCGGGACAGGGGAAGAGATACGCAGTATTTT. Its translation: CSVELRDRGRDTQYF.